A single sample gave rise to the 3 T cell receptor beta chains below, sequenced in a study of cytotoxic CD8 clonotypes in ibrutinib-treated CLL. The method was immunoSEQ multiplex PCR; TCRdb's version includes in-frame clones alone and lacks a portion of them. The sample records approximately 330,000 clones, about 80% being singletons. This specimen consisted of PBMCs, obtained before ibrutinib treatment. Source of these receptors: a human donor with chronic lymphocytic leukemia.

This clone was detected only a few times. The chain's CDR3 is CASKPGRASQPQHF. The CDR3, as DNA: TGTGCCAGCAAACCCGGTCGGGCCAGCCAGCCCCAGCATTTT. This rearrangement joins TRBV6-5 to TRBJ1-5; no clear D. V lost 7 bases and J lost 7, with 17 bases in between. Germline V CDR1 and CDR2: MNHEY, SVGAGI. There are 14 residues in the CDR3.

In its sample, this clone was seen a few times. The chain carries TRBV7-8 and TRBJ2-1; 8 bases line up with TRBD1. Per the germline V gene, CDR1 is SGHVS and CDR2 is FQNEAQ. V was pared by 5 bases and J by 4 bases, with 7 bases of the junction left unmatched. The CDR3 length is 15 residues. The CDR3 is CASSPPGTGYNEQFF. CDR3 nucleotide sequence: TGTGCCAGCAGCCCCCCCGGGACAGGATACAATGAGCAGTTCTTC.

The chain couples TRBV9 to TRBJ2-7; D is undetermined. Germline loops: CDR1 SGDLS, CDR2 YYNGEE. The CDR3 runs 15 residues. V lost 3 bases to trimming and J lost 3 bases, with 16 bases between them. The CDR3 loop reads CASSATRSGFYEQYF. CDR3 bases: TGTGCCAGCAGCGCCACTCGATCGGGTTTCTACGAGCAGTACTTC.